This TCR beta chain was recovered during a study of cytotoxic CD8 clonotypes in ibrutinib-treated CLL. Study summary: It was after a median 12 months of treatment, range 6 to 36, that response samples were taken. Productive templates averaged roughly 270,000 per sample, and productive rearrangements 94,082.

Generated by immunoSEQ multiplex PCR, the TCRdb table keeps only in-frame clones and is missing some. The sample carries approximately 150,000 clones, approximately 80% recorded once. Study-wide results and limits: The study found public clonotypes uncommon, contracting or stable on treatment.

Worth noting for this clone: What it recognizes is unknown.

The TCR originated in a human donor with chronic lymphocytic leukemia. The source was PBMCs, collected after 24 months of ibrutinib treatment.

CDR3 nucleotide sequence: TGTGCCAGCAGCTTATTTGGAAGGGCGATGAACACAGATACGCAGTATTTT. It encodes CASSLFGRAMNTDTQYF. The chain uses TRBV7-2 and TRBJ2-3, with D hard to call. The CDR3 consists of 17 residues. Germline CDR1 and CDR2: SGHTA and FQGNSA. Trimming stripped 2 bases from V and 2 bases from J, with 17 bases between.